This TCR beta chain was sequenced during a study of T-cell reconstitution after alpha-beta-depleted transplantation in children. The study's findings and limits: Roughly two months post-transplant, alpha-beta T cells reportedly originated from several hundred graft clones that had expanded.

CDR3 length: 14 residues. Germline CDR1 is SEHNR and CDR2 is FQNEAQ (reference sequence). Trimming shortened V by 1 base and J by 4 bases, and 8 bases separated the two germline ends. To note about this clonotype: Its antigen is as yet unknown.

The TCRbeta library incorporated unique molecular identifiers. TCRdb ran MiXCR on the PCR reads and lists one entry per CDR3 protein. There are 200,000 to 300,000 distinct CDR3 sequences in the sample; roughly a quarter occur only once, and around 4.8% lies in the top ten. The source material was PBMCs, mostly from graft donor cells, sampled 360 days after TCRalphabeta/CD19-depleted stem cell transplant. The rearrangement joins TRBV7-9 to TRBJ2-4, with D possibly matching TRBD1 (6 bases). The TCR comes from a female patient aged 2-9 years who had a stem cell transplant for congenital amegakaryocytic thrombocytopenia, so the T cells may come from the graft donor. The CDR3 protein is CASSLDQGKNIQYF. The CDR3 DNA is TGTGCCAGCAGCTTAGACCAGGGGAAAAACATTCAGTACTTC.